The text below deals with one T cell receptor beta chain. The antigen is undetermined. The record originates from a study of a mutant IDH1 vaccine in newly diagnosed glioma. Study in general: Treated patients showed a male proportion of approximately 62%, a female proportion of about 40%, and a mean age of 40.4 years.

Germline V gives CDR1 SGHTA, CDR2 FQGTGA. Between the trimmed V and J ends, which lost 2 bases and 6 bases, there was a span of 12 bases. The length of the CDR3 is 14 residues. Using immunoSEQ multiplex PCR, the repertoire was profiled, and TCRdb retains in-frame clones only, with some absent. This sample has tens of thousands of clones, with roughly 85% found just once. The time point is: week 5, during vaccination. Topical imiquimod was applied with each vaccine dose, which held 300 ug of mutant IDH1 20-mer peptide. The origin of this receptor is a man between 40 and 49 years old with glioma. Sequencing was performed on PBMCs, taken from a glioma patient whose treatment included an IDH1 peptide vaccine. The V and J genes are TRBV7-3 and TRBJ2-3; D is possibly TRBD1 (5 bases). For the CDR3, the DNA is TGTGCCAGCAGCTTAGAAGGGGCAGGCGATACGCAGTATTTT. Protein product: CASSLEGAGDTQYF.